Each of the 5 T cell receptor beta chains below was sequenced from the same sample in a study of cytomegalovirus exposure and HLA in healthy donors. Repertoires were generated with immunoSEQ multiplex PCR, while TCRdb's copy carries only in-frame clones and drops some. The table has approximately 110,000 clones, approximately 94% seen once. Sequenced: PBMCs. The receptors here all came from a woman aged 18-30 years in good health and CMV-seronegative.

This chain's CDR3 is CASSISVWNEQFF. The CDR3 nucleotides are TGTGCCAGTAGTATTTCGGTGTGGAATGAGCAGTTCTTC. The chain joins TRBV19 to TRBJ2-1; D is unresolved. The CDR3 contains 13 residues. The V gene lost 3 bases and the J gene lost 7 bases, with 10 bases spanning the gap. Germline V CDR1 and CDR2: LNHDA, SQIVND (reference sequence).

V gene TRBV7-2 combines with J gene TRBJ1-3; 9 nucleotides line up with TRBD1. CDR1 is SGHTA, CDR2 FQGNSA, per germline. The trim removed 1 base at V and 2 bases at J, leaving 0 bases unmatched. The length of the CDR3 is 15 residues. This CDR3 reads CASSLGQGAGNTIYF. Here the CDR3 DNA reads TGTGCCAGCAGCTTAGGACAGGGGGCTGGAAACACCATATATTTT.

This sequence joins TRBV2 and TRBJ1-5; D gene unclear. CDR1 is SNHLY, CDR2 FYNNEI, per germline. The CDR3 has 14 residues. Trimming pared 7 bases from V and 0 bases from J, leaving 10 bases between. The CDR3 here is CASNAPDSNQPQHF. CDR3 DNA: TGTGCCAGCAACGCCCCAGATAGCAATCAGCCCCAGCATTTT.

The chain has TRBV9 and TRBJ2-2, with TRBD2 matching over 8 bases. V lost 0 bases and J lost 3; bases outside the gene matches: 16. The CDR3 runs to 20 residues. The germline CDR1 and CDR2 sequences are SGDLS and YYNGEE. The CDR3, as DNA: TGTGCCAGCAGCGTAGCCCTCTTTGGGGGAGCGGGAGAATACACCGGGGAGCTGTTTTTT. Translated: CASSVALFGGAGEYTGELFF.

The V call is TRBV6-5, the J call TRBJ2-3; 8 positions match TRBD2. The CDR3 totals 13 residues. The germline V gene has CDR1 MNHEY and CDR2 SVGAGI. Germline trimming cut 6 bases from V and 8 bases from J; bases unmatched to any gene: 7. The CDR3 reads CASSTAGGGTQYF. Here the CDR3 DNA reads TGTGCCAGCAGCACCGCGGGGGGTGGTACGCAGTATTTT.